This T cell receptor beta chain came from a study of Ad26.COV2.S vaccination and SARS-CoV-2 variants. The protocol was immunoSEQ multiplex PCR, while the TCRdb copy is restricted to in-frame clones and leaves out a portion. The sample includes about 350,000 clones, roughly nine tenths of them seen just once. Comment on this clone: Other DNA sequences of this sample code for an identical CDR3.

The treatment is: some 20 received Ad26.COV2.S at low or high dose, single or two shots; roughly five received placebo; per-sample allocation not given. The investigators took samples on day 63 after the first vaccine or placebo injection. Adults aged 18-55 years in Boston included the donor. The clonotype comes from a person between 18 and 60 years old who received the Ad26.COV2.S COVID-19 vaccine or a placebo. Source: peripheral blood, taken in a trial of Ad26.COV2.S vaccine versus placebo.

The CDR3 DNA is TGCGCCAGCGCCTTATCCCGGGACTCTGGCACTGAAGCTTTCTTT. Protein: CASALSRDSGTEAFF. The chain joins TRBV4-1 to TRBJ1-1, with D perhaps TRBD1 (5 bases). This CDR3 has 15 amino acids. The germline gives CDR1 MGHRA, CDR2 YSYEKL. V was shortened by 8 bases and J by 4 bases, with 20 bases between the two germline ends.